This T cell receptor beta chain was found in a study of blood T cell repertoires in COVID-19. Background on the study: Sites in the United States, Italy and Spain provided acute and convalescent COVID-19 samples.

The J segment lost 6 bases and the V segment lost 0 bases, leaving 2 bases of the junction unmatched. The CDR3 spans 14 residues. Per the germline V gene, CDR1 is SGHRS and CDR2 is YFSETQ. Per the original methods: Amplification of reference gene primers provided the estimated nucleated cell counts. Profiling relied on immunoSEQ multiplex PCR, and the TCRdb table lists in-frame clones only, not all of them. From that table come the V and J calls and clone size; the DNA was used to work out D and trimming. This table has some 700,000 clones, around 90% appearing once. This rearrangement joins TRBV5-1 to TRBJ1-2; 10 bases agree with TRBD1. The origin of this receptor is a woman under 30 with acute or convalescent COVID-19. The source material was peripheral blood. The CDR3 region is CASSLGDRGDGYTF. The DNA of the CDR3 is TGCGCCAGCAGCTTGGGGGACAGGGGTGATGGCTACACCTTC.